This T cell receptor beta chain was captured by sequencing in a study of blood T cells in healthy people across ages. Notes on the study in general: Diversity of TCR beta per million T cells declined in a roughly linear way with age.

A note on this clonotype: The antigen remains undetermined.

Sample-barcoded 5' priming and a J-beta primer mix drove a second PCR of about 6 to 12 cycles. TCRdb reprocessed the 5' RACE reads via MiXCR and lists one record per CDR3 protein. The data contain roughly 1.9 million distinct CDR3 sequences, about two fifths of them singletons. Input material: blood. The receptor comes from a human donor in good health.

The CDR3 here is CASRKGIAGTQETQYF. CDR3 coding DNA: TGCGCCAGCAGAAAGGGGATAGCGGGGACCCAAGAGACCCAGTACTTC. This chain joins TRBV5-1 and TRBJ2-5; TRBD2 matches 8 bases. Trimming took 5 bases from V and 1 from J; bases not matched to a gene: 10. This CDR3 spans 16 amino acids. Germline loops: CDR1 SGHRS, CDR2 YFSETQ.